The 9 T cell receptor beta chains presented below share a single source sample, sequenced in a study of graft-versus-host responses after intestinal transplantation. Clones were read by immunoSEQ multiplex PCR, and TCRdb kept only the in-frame ones, dropping some. The top ten clones hold less than 1.5% of a sample with more than 90,000 clones, just under 95% of them seen once. No cognate antigen is known for these TCRs. Sequences were derived from unstimulated CD8+ T cells sorted from spleen or lymph node cells, sampled before transplant. These TCRs come from a human donor who was the organ donor for an intestinal transplant.

The CDR3 coding sequence is TGTGCCAGCGGTAAAGGACATGGATCCGTCGTTGAAGCCACCATATATTTT. It encodes CASGKGHGSVVEATIYF. The rearrangement uses TRBV9 and TRBJ1-3; D is perhaps TRBD1 (5 bases). The CDR3 is 17 amino acids. CDR1 SGDLS and CDR2 YYNGEE come from the germline V gene. V gave up 7 bases and J gave up 9 bases, with 29 bases separating them. The entire variable domain, with the rest obtained from reference TRBV9 and TRBJ1-3, is as follows: DSGVTQTPKHLITATGQRVTLRCSPRSGDLSVYWYQQSLDQGLQFLIQYYNGEERAKGNILERFSAQQFPDLHSELNLSSLELGDSALYFCASGKGHGSVVEATIYFGEGSWLTVV.

J is TRBJ1-1 and V is TRBV19; possible D gene TRBD1, 6 bases. Germline V gene data show CDR1 as LNHDA and CDR2 as SQIVND (reference sequence). Trimming cost V 3 bases and J 2 bases, with 13 bases left between them. The CDR3 consists of 15 residues. CDR3 protein: CASSIYRGGNTEAFF. For the CDR3, the DNA is TGTGCCAGTAGTATTTATAGGGGGGGCAACACTGAAGCTTTCTTT. The full variable domain, in which reference TRBV19 and TRBJ1-1 provide the parts outside the CDR3, is DGGITQSPKYLFRKEGQNVTLSCEQNLNHDAMYWYRQDPGQGLRLIYYSQIVNDFQKGDIAEGYSVSREKKESFPLTVTSAQKNPTAFYLCASSIYRGGNTEAFFGQGTRLTVV.

The chain links TRBV5-8 to TRBJ1-3, with D unclear. Trimming removed 3 bases at V and 0 bases at J, with 4 bases between. CDR3 length: 13 residues. CDR1 and CDR2 from the germline V gene are SGHTS and YDEGEE. CDR3 DNA: TGTGCCAGCAGCTCCGTCTCTGGAAACACCATATATTTT. This translates into CASSSVSGNTIYF.

V is TRBV10-2 and J is TRBJ1-1; D is ambiguous. V was shortened by 1 base and J by 4 bases, with 10 bases between the two germline ends. Looked up from germline, CDR1 is WSHSY and CDR2 is SAAADI. The CDR3 is made up of 14 amino acids. In nucleotides, the CDR3 is TGCGCCAGCAGTGAGTGGGTACTGAGCACTGAAGCTTTCTTT. It encodes CASSEWVLSTEAFF.

The chain is built from TRBV27 and TRBJ2-3, with 9 bases identical to TRBD2. The germline V gene has CDR1 MNHEY and CDR2 SMNVEV (reference sequence). The CDR3 is 17 residues long. J lost 3 bases, V lost 0 bases, and 7 bases had no gene match. DNA of the CDR3: TGTGCCAGCAGTTTATCCTCGACTAGCGGATCAACAGATACGCAGTATTTT. Its translation is CASSLSSTSGSTDTQYF.

V is TRBV7-9 and J is TRBJ2-6; either TRBD1 or TRBD2 may fit D (5 bases each). Germline-derived CDR1 and CDR2 are SEHNR and FQNEAQ (reference sequence). CDR3 length: 15 residues. Trimming pared 6 bases from V and 2 bases from J, leaving 11 bases between. CDR3 nucleotide sequence: TGTGCCAGCAGGGAAGGGGACGCTGGGGCCAACGTCCTGACTTTC. This sequence encodes CASREGDAGANVLTF.

This chain uses TRBV9 with TRBJ2-1; 9 nucleotides agree with TRBD2. The CDR3 contains 15 residues. Germline V CDR1 and CDR2: SGDLS, YYNGEE. Losses at the gene ends were 0 bases for V and 9 bases for J; bases not matched to a gene: 7. In DNA form, the CDR3 reads TGTGCCAGCAGCGTAGGGCCTAGCGGGACTCTTGAGCAGTTCTTC. Protein sequence: CASSVGPSGTLEQFF.

This chain links TRBV5-3 with TRBJ2-5, with 9 bases aligning to TRBD1. TRBV5-3 carries the ORF label, with uncertain function. V gave up 3 bases and J gave up 4 bases; unmatched junction bases: 10. The CDR3 has 16 residues. The chain's CDR3 is CARSSVPGQGRETQYF. The CDR3 nucleotides are TGTGCCAGAAGCTCGGTCCCGGGACAGGGTCGAGAGACCCAGTACTTC.

The chain couples TRBV7-9 to TRBJ2-1; 11 bases map to TRBD2. Unmatched junction bases numbered 11, after V lost 2 bases and J lost 8 bases. Looked up from germline, CDR1 is SEHNR and CDR2 is FQNEAQ (reference sequence). This CDR3 region has 17 residues. CDR3 in DNA: TGTGCCAGCAGCTTAACCAGGGGGACTAGCGGACCCTATGAGCAGTTCTTC. It yields the protein CASSLTRGTSGPYEQFF.